This is a list of T cell receptor beta chains from one sample in a study of cytomegalovirus exposure and HLA in healthy donors. Sequenced by immunoSEQ multiplex PCR; TCRdb stores in-frame clones only, minus some. The sample shows under 170,000 clones, 70% to 80% of them seen only once. The material sequenced was PBMCs. Receptor source: a human donor in good health. The CDR3 runs from the conserved cysteine through the conserved F or W. The order of the fields is V gene, CDR3 protein.

>TRBV7-2
CASSLGGGPAGEQFF
>TRBV28
CASSLMGGSTDTQYF
>TRBV5-6
CASSLDGSYEQYF
>TRBV5-8
CASSLERWTEAFF
>TRBV5-4
CASSFSAPEGGGEKLFF
>TRBV11-2
CASSLVGRDTEAFF
>TRBV30
CAWSDRGEKLFF
>TRBV5-1
CASSFSYRNTEAFF
>TRBV6-4
CASADRPNTEAFF
>TRBV7-3
CASSLTNRLHNEQFF
>TRBV7-6
CASSRELVSGNTIYF
>TRBV6-1
CASSLTSGSTDTQYF
>TRBV6-5
CASSYLERTEAFF
>TRBV28
CASSFAGTSEAYEQYF
>TRBV5-1
CASSLAWRQGIHEQFF
>TRBV15
CATSRPTGNQETQYF
>TRBV18
CASSPRQTNEKLFF
>TRBV7-6
CASRRGPAEQETQYF
>TRBV11-2
CASSLESSGSGEQFF
>TRBV7-3
CASSRSGSGAYEQYF
>TRBV27
CASSLTGNTEAFF
>TRBV7-9
CAIPGAQETQYF
>TRBV2
CASGTGQNTEAFF
>TRBV14
CASSRQLWQGTGGYTF
>TRBV5-1
CASRLTGTGGDTGELFF
>TRBV9
CASSVDLGGGVKYEQYF
>TRBV28
CASSLAGEAYNEQFF
>TRBV5-1
CASSLVGQGAQETQYF
>TRBV19
CASSLTGTGVDYTF
>TRBV28
CASSLGTGANYGYTF
>TRBV4-1
CASSPQSNEQFF
>TRBV6-5
CASSPDSRGTEAFF
>TRBV12-5
CASGLVLGRMNTEAFF
>TRBV7-9
CATGGQVTDTQYF
>TRBV18
CASSHGLAGGNEQFF
>TRBV30
CAWSVRRDSSYGYTF
>TRBV5-4
CASSLSDRDSRGYTF
>TRBV10-3
CAISESGTSVGELFF
>TRBV6-1
CASSEGPVNTEAFF
>TRBV5-4
CASSFRSTGKDNEQFF
>TRBV4-3
CASSQDRGQGTASNQPQHF
>TRBV5-6
CASSFGRSSYNEQFF
>TRBV19
CASSPTDRERNQPQHF
>TRBV5-1
CASSGRGGRYNSPLHF
>TRBV7-3
CASSLNARNYEQYF
>TRBV30
CAWSVALSGSYEQYF
>TRBV5-6
CASSLVAGRTDTQYF
>TRBV19
CASSTQGGKTVGYGYTF
>TRBV7-2
CASSLRVAYEQYF
>TRBV11-1
CASSLASGAVRNEQYF
>TRBV5-4
CASSFQGTGRNVLTF
>TRBV6-5
CASSYGLGGAENEQFF
>TRBV27
CASSSQVGYEQYF
>TRBV2
CASRGQGPFTYF
>TRBV7-6
CASSLTGGNTEAFF
>TRBV12-5
CASGEQTGYNEQYF
>TRBV7-9
CASSKKRGTYNEQFF
>TRBV2
CASSDFRQGASGANVLTF
>TRBV6-5
CASSGTGSNQPQHF
>TRBV6-5
CASSFWTGRVDVLTF